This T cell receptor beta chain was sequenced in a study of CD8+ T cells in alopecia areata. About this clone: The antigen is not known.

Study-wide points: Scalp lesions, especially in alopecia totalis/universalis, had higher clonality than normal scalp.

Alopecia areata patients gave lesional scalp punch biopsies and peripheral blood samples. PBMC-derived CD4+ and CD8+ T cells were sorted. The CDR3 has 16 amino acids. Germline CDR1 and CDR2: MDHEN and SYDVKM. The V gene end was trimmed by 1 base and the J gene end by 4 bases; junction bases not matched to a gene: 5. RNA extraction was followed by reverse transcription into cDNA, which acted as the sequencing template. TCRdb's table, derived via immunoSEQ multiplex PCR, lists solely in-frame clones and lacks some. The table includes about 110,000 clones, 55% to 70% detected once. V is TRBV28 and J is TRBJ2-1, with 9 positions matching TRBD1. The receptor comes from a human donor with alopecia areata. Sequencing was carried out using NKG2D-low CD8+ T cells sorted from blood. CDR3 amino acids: CASSLLQGAAYNEQFF. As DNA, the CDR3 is TGTGCCAGCAGTTTATTACAGGGGGCGGCGTACAATGAGCAGTTCTTC.